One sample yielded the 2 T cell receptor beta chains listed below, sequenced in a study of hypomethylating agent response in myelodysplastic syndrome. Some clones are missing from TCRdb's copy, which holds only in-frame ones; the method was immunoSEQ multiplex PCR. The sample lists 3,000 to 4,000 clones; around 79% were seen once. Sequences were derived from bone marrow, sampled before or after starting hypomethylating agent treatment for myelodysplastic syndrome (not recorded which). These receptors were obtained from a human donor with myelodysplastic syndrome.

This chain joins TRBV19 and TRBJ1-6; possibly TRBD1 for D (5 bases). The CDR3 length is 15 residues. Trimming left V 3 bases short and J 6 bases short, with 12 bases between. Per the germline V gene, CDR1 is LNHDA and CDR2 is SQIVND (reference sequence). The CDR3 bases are TGTGCCAGTAGTATCGCGGGGGAGGGTAATTCACCCCTCCACTTT. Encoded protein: CASSIAGEGNSPLHF. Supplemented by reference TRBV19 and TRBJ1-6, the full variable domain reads DGGITQSPKYLFRKEGQNVTLSCEQNLNHDAMYWYRQDPGQGLRLIYYSQIVNDFQKGDIAEGYSVSREKKESFPLTVTSAQKNPTAFYLCASSIAGEGNSPLHFGNGTRLTVT.

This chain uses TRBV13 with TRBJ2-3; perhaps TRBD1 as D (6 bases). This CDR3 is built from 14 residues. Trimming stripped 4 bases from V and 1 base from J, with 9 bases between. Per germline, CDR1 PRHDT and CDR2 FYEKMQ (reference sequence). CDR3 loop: CASSYRVGTDTQYF. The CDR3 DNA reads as TGTGCCAGCAGCTACAGGGTAGGCACAGATACGCAGTATTTT.